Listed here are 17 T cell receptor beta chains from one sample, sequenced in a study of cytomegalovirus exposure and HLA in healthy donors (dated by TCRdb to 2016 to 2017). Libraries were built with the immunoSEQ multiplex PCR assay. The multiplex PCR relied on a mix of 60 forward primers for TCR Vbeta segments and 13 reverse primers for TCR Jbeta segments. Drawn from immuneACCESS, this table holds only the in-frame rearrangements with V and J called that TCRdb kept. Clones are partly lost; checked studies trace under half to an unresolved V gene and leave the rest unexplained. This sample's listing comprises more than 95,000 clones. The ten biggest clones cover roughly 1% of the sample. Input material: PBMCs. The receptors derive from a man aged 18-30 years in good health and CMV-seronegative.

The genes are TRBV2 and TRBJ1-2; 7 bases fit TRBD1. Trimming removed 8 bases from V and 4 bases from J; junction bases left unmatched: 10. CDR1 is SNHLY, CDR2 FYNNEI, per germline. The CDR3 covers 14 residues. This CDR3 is CASGYRDSLYGYTF. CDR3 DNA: TGTGCCAGCGGATACCGGGACAGCCTCTATGGCTACACCTTC.

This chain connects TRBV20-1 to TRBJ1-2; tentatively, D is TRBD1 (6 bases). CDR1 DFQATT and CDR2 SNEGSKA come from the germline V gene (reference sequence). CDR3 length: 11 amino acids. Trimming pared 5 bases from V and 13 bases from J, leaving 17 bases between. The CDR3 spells CSAGGGGRFTF. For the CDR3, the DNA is TGCAGTGCTGGGGGCGGGGGTCGGTTCACCTTC.

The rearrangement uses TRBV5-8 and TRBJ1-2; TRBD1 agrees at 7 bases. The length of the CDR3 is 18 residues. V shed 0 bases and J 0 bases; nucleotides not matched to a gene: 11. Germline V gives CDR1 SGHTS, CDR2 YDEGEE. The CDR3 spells CASSLARQGYSANYGYTF. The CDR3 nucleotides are TGTGCCAGCAGCTTGGCCAGACAGGGTTACTCCGCTAACTATGGCTACACCTTC.

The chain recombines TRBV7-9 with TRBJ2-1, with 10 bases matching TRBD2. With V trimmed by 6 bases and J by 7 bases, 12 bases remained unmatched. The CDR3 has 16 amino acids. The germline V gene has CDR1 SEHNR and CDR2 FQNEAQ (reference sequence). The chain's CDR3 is CASSFPASGRMNEQFF. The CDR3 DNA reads TGTGCCAGCAGTTTCCCCGCTAGCGGGAGAATGAATGAGCAGTTCTTC. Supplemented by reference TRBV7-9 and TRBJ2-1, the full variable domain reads DTGVSQNPRHKITKRGQNVTFRCDPISEHNRLYWYRQTLGQGPEFLTYFQNEAQLEKSRLLSDRFSAERPKGSFSTLEIQRTEQGDSAMYLCASSFPASGRMNEQFFGPGTRLTVL.

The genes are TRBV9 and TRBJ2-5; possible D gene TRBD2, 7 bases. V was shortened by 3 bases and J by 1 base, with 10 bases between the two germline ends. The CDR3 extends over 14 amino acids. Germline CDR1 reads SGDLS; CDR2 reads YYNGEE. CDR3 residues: CASSEGGSQETQYF. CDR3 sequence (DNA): TGTGCCAGCAGCGAGGGGGGGTCCCAAGAGACCCAGTACTTC.

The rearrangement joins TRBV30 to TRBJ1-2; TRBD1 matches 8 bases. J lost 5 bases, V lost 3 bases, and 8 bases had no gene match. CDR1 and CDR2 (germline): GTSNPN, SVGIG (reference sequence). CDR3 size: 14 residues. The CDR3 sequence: CAWSPQGARYGYTF. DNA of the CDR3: TGTGCCTGGAGCCCCCAGGGGGCGCGTTATGGCTACACCTTC.

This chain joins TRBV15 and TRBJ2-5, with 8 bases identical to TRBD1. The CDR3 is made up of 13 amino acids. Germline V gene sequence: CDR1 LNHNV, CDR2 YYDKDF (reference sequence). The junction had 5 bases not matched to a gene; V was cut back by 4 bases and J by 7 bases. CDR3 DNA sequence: TGTGCCACCAGCAACGGACAGGGCGGGACCCAGTACTTC. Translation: CATSNGQGGTQYF.

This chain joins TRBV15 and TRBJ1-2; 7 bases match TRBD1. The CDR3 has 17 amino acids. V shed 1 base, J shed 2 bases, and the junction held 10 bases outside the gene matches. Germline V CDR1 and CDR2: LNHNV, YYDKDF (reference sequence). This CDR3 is CATSRAPTGLRNYGYTF. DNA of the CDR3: TGTGCCACCAGCAGAGCCCCGACAGGGCTTAGAAACTATGGCTACACCTTC.

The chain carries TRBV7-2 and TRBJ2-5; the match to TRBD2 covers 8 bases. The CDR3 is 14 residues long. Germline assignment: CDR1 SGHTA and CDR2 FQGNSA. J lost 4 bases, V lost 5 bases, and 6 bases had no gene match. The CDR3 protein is CASSPGGYRETQYF. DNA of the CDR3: TGTGCCAGCAGCCCGGGGGGGTATAGAGAGACCCAGTACTTC. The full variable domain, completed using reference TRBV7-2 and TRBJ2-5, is GAGVSQSPSNKVTEKGKDVELRCDPISGHTALYWYRQSLGQGLEFLIYFQGNSAPDKSGLPSDRFSAERTGGSVSTLTIQRTQQEDSAVYLCASSPGGYRETQYFGPGTRLLVL.

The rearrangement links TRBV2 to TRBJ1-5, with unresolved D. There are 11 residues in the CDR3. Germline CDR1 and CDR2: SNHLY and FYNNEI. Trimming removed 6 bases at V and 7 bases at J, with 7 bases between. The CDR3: CASRETQPQHF. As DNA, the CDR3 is TGTGCCAGCAGGGAGACCCAGCCCCAGCATTTT.

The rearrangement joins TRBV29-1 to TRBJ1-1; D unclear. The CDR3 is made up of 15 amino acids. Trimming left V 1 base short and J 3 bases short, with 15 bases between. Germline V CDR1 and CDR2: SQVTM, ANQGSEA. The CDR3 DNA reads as TGCAGCGTTGAAGTTTCGGGCGGGGTGGACACTGAAGCTTTCTTT. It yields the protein CSVEVSGGVDTEAFF. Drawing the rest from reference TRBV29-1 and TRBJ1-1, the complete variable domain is SAVISQKPSRDICQRGTSLTIQCQVDSQVTMMFWYRQQPGQSLTLIATANQGSEATYESGFVIDKFPISRPNLTFSTLTVSNMSPEDSSIYLCSVEVSGGVDTEAFFGQGTRLTVV.

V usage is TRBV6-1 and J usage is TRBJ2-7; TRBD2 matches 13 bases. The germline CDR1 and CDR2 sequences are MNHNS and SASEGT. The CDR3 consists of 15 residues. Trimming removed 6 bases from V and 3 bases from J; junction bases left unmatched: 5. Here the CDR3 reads CASRPLAGGHYEQYF. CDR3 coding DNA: TGTGCCAGCAGACCACTAGCGGGAGGGCACTACGAGCAGTACTTC.

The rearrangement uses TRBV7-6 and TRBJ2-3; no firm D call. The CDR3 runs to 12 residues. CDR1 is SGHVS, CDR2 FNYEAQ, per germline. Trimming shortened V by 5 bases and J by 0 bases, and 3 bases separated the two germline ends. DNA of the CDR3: TGTGCCAGCAGCCTTAGCACAGATACGCAGTATTTT. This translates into CASSLSTDTQYF. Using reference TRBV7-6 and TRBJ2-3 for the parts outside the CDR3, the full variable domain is GAGVSQSPRYKVTKRGQDVALRCDPISGHVSLYWYRQALGQGPEFLTYFNYEAQQDKSGLPNDRFSAERPEGSISTLTIQRTEQRDSAMYRCASSLSTDTQYFGPGTRLTVL.

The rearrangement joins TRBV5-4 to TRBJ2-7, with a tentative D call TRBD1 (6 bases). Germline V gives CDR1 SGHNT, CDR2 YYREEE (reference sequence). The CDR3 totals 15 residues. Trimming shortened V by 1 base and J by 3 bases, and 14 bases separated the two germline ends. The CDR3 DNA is TGTGCCAGCAGCTTGAGGGACGCAGGGGACTACGAGCAGTACTTC. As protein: CASSLRDAGDYEQYF.

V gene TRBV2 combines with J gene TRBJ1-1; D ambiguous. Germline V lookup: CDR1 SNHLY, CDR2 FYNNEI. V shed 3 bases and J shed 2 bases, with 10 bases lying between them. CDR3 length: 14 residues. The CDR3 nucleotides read TGTGCCAGCAGTGAGGTGACATCCAACACTGAAGCTTTCTTT. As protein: CASSEVTSNTEAFF.

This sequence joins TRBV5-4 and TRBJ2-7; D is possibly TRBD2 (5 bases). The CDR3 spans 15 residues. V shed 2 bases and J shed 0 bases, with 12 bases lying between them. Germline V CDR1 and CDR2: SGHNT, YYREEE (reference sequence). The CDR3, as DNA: TGTGCCAGCAGCTTAGTCAGCGGCAGCTCCTACGAGCAGTACTTC. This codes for CASSLVSGSSYEQYF.

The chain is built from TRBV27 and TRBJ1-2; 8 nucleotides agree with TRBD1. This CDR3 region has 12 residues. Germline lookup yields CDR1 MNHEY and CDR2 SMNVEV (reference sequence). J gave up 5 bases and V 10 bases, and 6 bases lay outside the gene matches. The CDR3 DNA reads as TGTGCCACCTCGGACAGGGCGTATGGCTACACCTTC. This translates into CATSDRAYGYTF.